This T cell receptor (beta chain) was identified in a study of response to subunit inactivated influenza vaccine (dated by TCRdb to the late 2010s). Study-wide context: Deep quantitative T cell receptor repertoire profiling was used in the study to track responses to a trivalent subunit inactivated influenza vaccine. On the study overall, not on this receptor specifically: The authors suggested that each seasonal influenza vaccination may recruit only a limited number of new T cells.

This clonotype was seen many times. Its antigen is unknown. Qualities for individual bases were not recorded, and no much larger clone is one base off. Receptor amplification or capture employed RT-PCR. The run used an Illumina HiSeq 2500. The public reads were run again by TCRdb, first through fastp at Q25 and then through MiXCR, and only productive beta chains were kept. Records with the same CDR3 protein are collapsed into one entry carrying the most frequent genes and DNA. The table for this sample lists roughly 670,000 distinct CDR3 sequences; about 14% of them were counted only once. Less than 9% of the sample goes to the ten largest clones. CDR1 MDHEN and CDR2 SYDVKM were looked up in the germline V gene. The CDR3 covers 12 residues, taking in both the cysteine and the phenylalanine. Only the CDR3 part of the read is kept: 36 bases, read in frame from the first base. Trimming at the junction amounts to 6 bases on V and 4 bases on J, and the germline ends lie 10 bases apart.

Recombination linked TRBV28 to TRBJ2-7, with the D gene possibly TRBD1 or TRBD2, each one fitting 5 bases. This receptor was identified in a man between 45 and 60 years old who received an inactivated influenza vaccine. Donor details come from another sample of the same person, matched by shared clones. Sequencing used PBMCs from blood, obtained around two weeks before vaccination. The nucleotide sequence reads as follows: TGTGCCAGCAGCCGGTGGGGGTACGAGCAGTACTTC. It is translated as CASSRWGYEQYF. Full variable domain (CDR3 extended with the reference TRBV28 and TRBJ2-7 proteins): DVKVTQSSRYLVKRTGEKVFLECVQDMDHENMFWYRQDPGLGLRLIYFSYDVKMKEKGDIPEGYSVSREKKERFSLILESASTNQTSMYLCASSRWGYEQYFGPGTRLTVT.